A selection of T cell receptor beta chains follows, all from one sample in a study of patients and donors after allogeneic stem cell transplantation. TCRdb redid the calling of the RT-PCR reads with MiXCR, one entry per CDR3 protein. The sample includes about 90,000 distinct CDR3 sequences, around 48% seen only once; the top ten take around 55%. The source material was blood, either unsorted or a sorted T cell fraction (not recorded which). These receptors all come from a human donor who was either an allogeneic HSCT recipient or a stem cell or donor lymphocyte infusion donor (not recorded which). It is not recorded whose cells these are; they may come from a transplant donor. Both conserved end residues are part of each CDR3. Each record gives: CDR3 protein, V gene.

CDR3 protein: CSAWETGAGNTIYF; V gene: TRBV29-1
CDR3 protein: CASRAGQLNSPLHF; V gene: TRBV6-5
CDR3 protein: CATSDNRGQIGGYTF; V gene: TRBV24-1
CDR3 protein: CASSLGTGRPPLHF; V gene: TRBV7-9
CDR3 protein: CSARDLGVTYEQYF; V gene: TRBV20-1
CDR3 protein: CASSFKGLDIQYF; V gene: TRBV12-3/TRBV12-4
CDR3 protein: CASSLAPGGILHEQYF; V gene: TRBV6-5
CDR3 protein: CQVNWNYGYTF; V gene: TRBV7-9
CDR3 protein: CASSTTGYNTEAFF; V gene: TRBV6-2/TRBV6-3
CDR3 protein: CASSTTALNGYTF; V gene: TRBV7-9
CDR3 protein: CASSFFRATNEKLFF; V gene: TRBV5-1
CDR3 protein: CASSRTGRGNQPQHF; V gene: TRBV2
CDR3 protein: CASSPGQGLHEQYF; V gene: TRBV18
CDR3 protein: CASSSWTGNGYTF; V gene: TRBV7-2
CDR3 protein: CASSAGPDRSNSPLHF; V gene: TRBV7-6
CDR3 protein: CASSYRAGELFF; V gene: TRBV7-3
CDR3 protein: CASRYPGLAGKNEQFF; V gene: TRBV12-3/TRBV12-4
CDR3 protein: CASSYFLNYGYTF; V gene: TRBV6-5
CDR3 protein: CASSSPYSGTAQLGGEAFF; V gene: TRBV28
CDR3 protein: CASSYSRRVNSEAFF; V gene: TRBV6-5
CDR3 protein: CASSYAPRYEQYF; V gene: TRBV6-5
CDR3 protein: CASRRTTVLTEAFF; V gene: TRBV6-5
CDR3 protein: CASSQDGYGYTF; V gene: TRBV4-2
CDR3 protein: CASSLDGTVNEKLFF; V gene: TRBV4-1
CDR3 protein: CSVLNGGYTF; V gene: TRBV29-1
CDR3 protein: CASSLIGPPNEKLFF; V gene: TRBV7-3
CDR3 protein: CATQRHPYEQYF; V gene: TRBV6-2/TRBV6-3
CDR3 protein: CASSPTSGRIYNEQFF; V gene: TRBV7-3
CDR3 protein: CSATTATNEKLFF; V gene: TRBV20-1
CDR3 protein: CASSLSSGRALEQYF; V gene: TRBV5-1
CDR3 protein: CSPSSGGDGYTF; V gene: TRBV20-1
CDR3 protein: CSAVGTDLLLNYGYTF; V gene: TRBV20-1
CDR3 protein: CASSLWTGRDTEAFF; V gene: TRBV12-3/TRBV12-4
CDR3 protein: CASSLRQGDTQYF; V gene: TRBV18
CDR3 protein: CASSFPNRDPGTEKLFF; V gene: TRBV7-2
CDR3 protein: CASSTGVDSPLHF; V gene: TRBV5-1
CDR3 protein: CASSLPGTGDEKLFF; V gene: TRBV28
CDR3 protein: CSAISALNTEAFF; V gene: TRBV20-1
CDR3 protein: CASSQEFAGRSEQAFF; V gene: TRBV4-3
CDR3 protein: CASSPRGSSGTDTQYF; V gene: TRBV12-3/TRBV12-4
CDR3 protein: CASSSPPGYGVNTEAFF; V gene: TRBV28
CDR3 protein: CASSSPDGWNTEAFF; V gene: TRBV7-3
CDR3 protein: CASSSLTTGYEKLFF; V gene: TRBV28
CDR3 protein: CATSSPMGDRNYGYTF; V gene: TRBV15
CDR3 protein: CASGGGTVENQPQHF; V gene: TRBV7-9
CDR3 protein: CASSLGSSPVDQPQHF; V gene: TRBV28
CDR3 protein: CASSLNAGKATEAFF; V gene: TRBV12-3/TRBV12-4
CDR3 protein: CASSFRVLAGGTDTQYF; V gene: TRBV11-2
CDR3 protein: CASGGQGIEKLFF; V gene: TRBV7-9
CDR3 protein: CASSTTGYANGYTF; V gene: TRBV12-3/TRBV12-4
CDR3 protein: CAISESASSGNTIYF; V gene: TRBV10-3
CDR3 protein: CASSFASGEAFF; V gene: TRBV7-9
CDR3 protein: CASSLFLTGRTEAFF; V gene: TRBV11-2
CDR3 protein: CSAEGTSGSYEQYF; V gene: TRBV20-1
CDR3 protein: CSAPLQGYTEAFF; V gene: TRBV20-1
CDR3 protein: CASSLARGGNTIYF; V gene: TRBV5-1
CDR3 protein: CASSPATEAFF; V gene: TRBV18
CDR3 protein: CASSQEDRGTEAFF; V gene: TRBV3-1
CDR3 protein: CASSPNPGRPTDTQYF; V gene: TRBV3-1